This entry lists 11 T cell receptor beta chains sequenced from one sample in a study of T-cell reconstitution after alpha-beta-depleted transplantation in children (dated by TCRdb to 2016 to 2017). Library method: PCR. The data were produced on an Illumina HiSeq 2500. TCR libraries were prepared with molecular barcoding, using unique molecular identifiers to normalize TCRbeta repertoire quantification. TCRdb handled the public reads itself, with Q25 trimming in fastp and clone calling in MiXCR, and kept productive beta chains. Records with the same CDR3 protein are collapsed into one entry carrying the most frequent genes and DNA. The sample table holds under 350,000 distinct CDR3 sequences, of which approximately 9.8% were seen once. Jointly, the top ten make up around 9.1% of the sample. This material consisted of PBMCs from the stem cell graft donor, taken from the stem cell graft. The receptors shown here come from a human donor who donated a stem cell graft to a child with SCID.

This clonotype was found a few times. This sequence joins TRBV20-1 and TRBJ2-5; D gene ambiguous. Trimming stripped 0 bases from V and 2 bases from J, with 7 bases between. CDR1 is DFQATT and CDR2 is SNEGSKA in the germline V gene (reference sequence). This CDR3 is 13 amino acids long. The CDR3 is CSAREGSQETQYF. As DNA, the CDR3 is TGCAGTGCTAGAGAGGGATCGCAAGAGACCCAGTACTTC.

The sample holds a few counts of this clonotype. The chain links TRBV5-1 to TRBJ2-3; 7 bases are shared with TRBD2. The CDR3 has 14 amino acids. In germline, CDR1 is SGHRS, CDR2 YFSETQ. Germline trimming cut 2 bases from V and 6 bases from J; bases unmatched to any gene: 6. CDR3 sequence reads: CASSFGLAEDTQYF. The CDR3 region has the DNA TGCGCCAGCAGCTTTGGGCTAGCGGAGGATACGCAGTATTTT. Full variable domain (missing parts from reference TRBV5-1 and TRBJ2-3): KAGVTQTPRYLIKTRGQQVTLSCSPISGHRSVSWYQQTPGQGLQFLFEYFSETQRNKGNFPGRFSGRQFSNSRSEMNVSTLELGDSALYLCASSFGLAEDTQYFGPGTRLTVL.

J is TRBJ2-5 and V is TRBV9; the D gene is possibly TRBD2 (6 bases). The length of the CDR3 is 16 residues. V was trimmed by 2 bases and J by 1 base, leaving 15 bases between them. The germline CDR1 and CDR2 sequences are SGDLS and YYNGEE. CDR3 sequence reads: CASSVGDSGGQETQYF. CDR3 DNA: TGTGCCAGCAGCGTGGGGGACTCTGGGGGCCAAGAGACCCAGTACTTC.

V usage is TRBV18 and J usage is TRBJ2-3; TRBD2 aligns across 8 bases. This CDR3 has 15 amino acids. With V trimmed by 1 base and J by 0 bases, 0 bases remained unmatched. Germline lookup yields CDR1 KGHSH and CDR2 LQKENI. The CDR3 here is CASSPQRESTDTQYF. The CDR3 DNA reads as TGTGCCAGCTCACCACAGCGGGAGAGCACAGATACGCAGTATTTT.

J is TRBJ2-3 and V is TRBV5-1, with D maybe TRBD1 (6 bases). Germline-derived CDR1 and CDR2 are SGHRS and YFSETQ. V gave up 4 bases and J gave up 0 bases, with 9 bases separating them. The CDR3 runs 14 residues. This CDR3 reads CASSIQGSTDTQYF. CDR3 DNA: TGCGCCAGCAGCATACAGGGAAGCACAGATACGCAGTATTTT.

This clonotype showed up just a few times. The V call is TRBV27, the J call TRBJ2-3; either TRBD1 or TRBD2 may fit D (5 bases each). V was pared by 2 bases and J by 4 bases, with 16 bases between. The CDR3 is 16 amino acids. The germline CDR1 and CDR2 sequences are MNHEY and SMNVEV (reference sequence). CDR3 bases: TGTGCCAGCAGTTTAGGGGGAGCCTATGGAGCAGATACGCAGTATTTT. Residues: CASSLGGAYGADTQYF.

This clonotype was observed a handful of times. This chain joins TRBV20-1 and TRBJ2-3; 16 bases agree with TRBD2. There are 15 residues in the CDR3. Germline CDR1 is DFQATT and CDR2 is SNEGSKA (reference sequence). The V gene end was trimmed by 5 bases and the J gene end by 4 bases; junction bases not matched to a gene: 3. The CDR3 here is CSAPGLAGGPDTQYF. In DNA, the CDR3 is TGCAGTGCTCCGGGACTAGCGGGGGGGCCAGATACGCAGTATTTT.

The CDR3 coding sequence is TGCAGTGCTAGAGATCGGAGTGGGGGCGGCGGCTACACCTTC. Amino acid sequence: CSARDRSGGGGYTF. The chain uses TRBV20-1 and TRBJ1-2; the D gene is possibly TRBD1 (6 bases). The CDR3 has 14 amino acids. Germline V gene sequence: CDR1 DFQATT, CDR2 SNEGSKA (reference sequence). Trimming left V 0 bases short and J 8 bases short, with 16 bases between.

The sample holds a few counts of this clonotype. This chain joins TRBV5-1 and TRBJ2-7, with TRBD2 matching 10 bases. The J segment lost 4 bases and the V segment lost 4 bases, leaving 11 bases of the junction unmatched. CDR1 and CDR2 (germline): SGHRS, YFSETQ. This CDR3 is 16 amino acids long. The CDR3 is CASSLNLAGGGYEQYF. DNA of the CDR3: TGCGCCAGCAGCCTGAACTTAGCGGGGGGCGGATACGAGCAGTACTTC.

This clonotype has just one count. V usage is TRBV29-1 and J usage is TRBJ2-7; 7 bases are shared with TRBD2. The CDR3 is 14 residues long. V shed 6 bases and J 0 bases; nucleotides not matched to a gene: 8. Germline-derived CDR1 and CDR2 are SQVTM and ANQGSEA. CDR3 protein: CSVRGGVSSYEQYF. Written as DNA, the CDR3 is TGCAGCGTCCGTGGGGGGGTGTCCTCCTACGAGCAGTACTTC.

This clonotype was seen a few times. This chain connects TRBV7-8 to TRBJ2-7; D tentatively reads TRBD1 or TRBD2 (5 bases each). CDR3 length: 13 residues. Deletions cut 4 bases from V and 3 bases from J, with 10 bases between. Germline CDR1 is SGHVS and CDR2 is FQNEAQ. DNA for the CDR3: TGTGCCAGCAGCTGGGACCGCGTCTACGAGCAGTACTTC. It is translated as CASSWDRVYEQYF.